The 13 T cell receptor beta chains listed next were all sequenced from one sample in a study of shared clonotypes between healthy human individuals. Using immunoSEQ multiplex PCR, the repertoire was profiled, and TCRdb retains in-frame clones only, with some absent. The sample lists about 2.2 million clones; 93% were seen once. Naivety among CD8 cells was defined by CD45RO negativity and positive CCR7 selection, thereby excluding terminally differentiated effector memory CD45RA+ cells. What was sequenced was naive CD8+ T cells from PBMCs. These receptors all come from a man aged 18-30 years in good health. Some clones in this sample may be carry-over from other donors' samples.

The genes are TRBV27 and TRBJ1-1; the D gene is possibly TRBD1 (5 bases). The ends were cut back, 5 bases at V and 7 bases at J, with 17 bases in the middle. The germline V gene encodes CDR1 MNHEY and CDR2 SMNVEV (reference sequence). The CDR3 runs to 14 residues. The CDR3 loop reads CASSTRDPRNEAFF. The CDR3 region has the DNA TGTGCCAGCAGTACACGGGACCCACGGAATGAAGCTTTCTTT.

This clone was observed a few times. The V gene is TRBV7-3, the J gene TRBJ2-1; possible D gene TRBD1, 5 bases. CDR1 is SGHTA, CDR2 FQGTGA, per germline. The CDR3 length is 15 residues. Trimming removed 8 bases from V and 0 bases from J, with 14 bases in between. CDR3 region: CASATGIASYNEQFF. CDR3 nucleotide sequence: TGTGCCAGCGCCACAGGAATCGCCTCCTACAATGAGCAGTTCTTC.

V is TRBV6-5 and J is TRBJ2-1; D call uncertain. Germline loops: CDR1 MNHEY, CDR2 SVGAGI. Trimming removed 5 bases from V and 4 bases from J, with 9 bases in between. The CDR3 extends over 13 amino acids. CDR3 bases: TGTGCCAGCAGTACCTTGGATTACAATGAGCAGTTCTTC. This encodes CASSTLDYNEQFF.

For this clone: The same CDR3 also results from other DNA sequences found in this sample. This sequence joins TRBV30 and TRBJ2-3; tentatively, D is TRBD2 (5 bases). CDR1 is GTSNPN and CDR2 is SVGIG in the germline V gene (reference sequence). V lost 0 bases, J lost 1 base, and 8 bases lay in between. The CDR3 runs 14 residues. The DNA for the CDR3 is TGTGCCTGGAGTGTTACGAGGGGCACAGATACGCAGTATTTT. This gives the protein CAWSVTRGTDTQYF.

The chain combines TRBV19 with TRBJ2-7; 7 bases agree with TRBD1. Germline assignment: CDR1 LNHDA and CDR2 SQIVND (reference sequence). Losses at the gene ends were 7 bases for V and 6 bases for J; bases not matched to a gene: 18. The CDR3 has 16 amino acids. CDR3 protein: CASTLGPQGSRIEQYF. CDR3 bases: TGTGCCAGTACCCTTGGGCCACAGGGGTCACGGATCGAGCAGTACTTC.

The chain employs TRBV5-6 and TRBJ2-2; D unresolved. Germline CDR1 SGHDT, CDR2 YYEEEE. This CDR3 contains 11 residues. Trimming took off 1 base at V and 6 bases at J, with 1 base between the two ends. The CDR3 region is CASSLPGELFF. The CDR3 DNA reads as TGTGCCAGCAGCTTGCCCGGGGAGCTGTTTTTT. The whole variable domain, remainder taken from reference TRBV5-6 and TRBJ2-2, is DAGVTQSPTHLIKTRGQQVTLRCSPKSGHDTVSWYQQALGQGPQFIFQYYEEEERQRGNFPDRFSGHQFPNYSSELNVNALLLGDSALYLCASSLPGELFFGEGSRLTVL.

The chain is built from TRBV27 and TRBJ1-2; TRBD1 is a possible D gene (5 bases). V dropped 5 bases and J dropped 5 bases, with 18 bases sitting between them. CDR3 length: 15 amino acids. Per the germline V gene, CDR1 is MNHEY and CDR2 is SMNVEV (reference sequence). The CDR3, as DNA: TGTGCCAGCAGTCCCCGGTTGGGGGTCGGGTATGGCTACACCTTC. Amino acids: CASSPRLGVGYGYTF.

This chain uses TRBV7-9 with TRBJ1-6, with D hard to call. Germline values: CDR1 SEHNR, CDR2 FQNEAQ (reference sequence). The CDR3 has 17 residues. V lost 2 bases to trimming and J lost 0 bases, with 11 bases between them. Here the CDR3 reads CASSLPGTSSYNSPLHF. The CDR3 DNA is TGTGCCAGCAGCTTACCGGGCACGAGCTCCTATAATTCACCCCTCCACTTT.

This clone was found once. The V gene is TRBV29-1, the J gene TRBJ2-7; TRBD1 matches at 9 bases. Germline V gene lookup returns CDR1 SQVTM and CDR2 ANQGSEA. J lost 2 bases, V lost 2 bases, and 7 bases had no gene match. The CDR3 contains 15 residues. This chain's CDR3 is CSVESRDRATYEQYF. CDR3 bases: TGCAGCGTTGAAAGCCGGGACAGGGCTACCTACGAGCAGTACTTC.

The chain employs TRBV4-3 and TRBJ2-2, with unresolved D. CDR1 and CDR2 from the germline V gene are LGHNA and YSLEER. V lost 0 bases and J 4 bases, leaving 3 bases between the germline ends. The CDR3 is 13 amino acids. CDR3 protein: CASSQESTGELFF. The DNA of the CDR3 is TGCGCCAGCAGCCAAGAAAGCACCGGGGAGCTGTTTTTT.

This clone came up once. The CDR3 DNA reads TGTGCCAGTAGTATAGGAGTTTGGGACAGGAGCTCCTACGAGCAGTACTTC. Its translation is CASSIGVWDRSSYEQYF. This chain connects TRBV19 to TRBJ2-7; 8 nucleotides line up with TRBD1. Germline CDR1 is LNHDA and CDR2 is SQIVND (reference sequence). The CDR3 totals 17 residues. J lost 0 bases, V lost 1 base, and 8 bases had no gene match.

This chain links TRBV25-1 with TRBJ2-1; the D gene could be TRBD1 or TRBD2 (6 bases each). The germline CDR1 and CDR2 sequences are MGHDK and SYGVNS. This CDR3 has 16 amino acids. V was shortened by 2 bases and J by 3 bases, with 14 bases between the two germline ends. The CDR3 DNA sequence: TGTGCCAGCAGTGAACCAGGGGAGGACAGCTACAATGAGCAGTTCTTC. It specifies CASSEPGEDSYNEQFF.

V and J are TRBV5-1 and TRBJ2-7; D gene ambiguous. This CDR3 has 14 residues. Looked up from germline, CDR1 is SGHRS and CDR2 is YFSETQ. The V and J ends lost 1 base and 5 bases respectively, with 13 bases between them. The chain's CDR3 is CASSLTQWVDEQYF. CDR3 in DNA: TGCGCCAGCAGCTTGACCCAATGGGTGGACGAGCAGTACTTC.